One sample yielded the 11 T cell receptor beta chains listed below, sequenced in a study of technical replicates of blood from several donors. The repertoire was sequenced with immunoSEQ multiplex PCR; TCRdb's copy has only in-frame clones and lacks some. The table shows tens of thousands of clones, with 94% occurring only once. Input material: T cells isolated from PBMCs. These receptors came from a human donor in good health.

The chain uses TRBV7-8 and TRBJ1-1, with D unresolved. This CDR3 comprises 15 residues. The germline V gene encodes CDR1 SGHVS and CDR2 FQNEAQ. Trimming pared 1 base from V and 0 bases from J, leaving 9 bases between. The CDR3 reads CASSLVPRLNTEAFF. The CDR3 nucleotides read TGTGCCAGCAGCTTAGTCCCCAGGTTGAACACTGAAGCTTTCTTT.

This clone was seen more than once but under ten times. The V gene is TRBV6-5, the J gene TRBJ1-1; D is undetermined. Germline assignment: CDR1 MNHEY and CDR2 SVGAGI. Between the trimmed V and J ends, which lost 2 bases and 4 bases, there was a span of 11 bases. The CDR3 contains 14 residues. CDR3 DNA: TGTGCCAGCAGTTACCACCCGTTGAGCACTGAAGCTTTCTTT. It encodes CASSYHPLSTEAFF.

The chain uses TRBV6-5 and TRBJ2-7; D is perhaps TRBD1 (5 bases). This CDR3 region has 13 residues. Between the trimmed V and J ends, which lost 0 bases and 5 bases, there was a span of 8 bases. CDR1 and CDR2 (germline): MNHEY, SVGAGI. The CDR3 is CASSYSAGNEQYF. The CDR3, as DNA: TGTGCCAGCAGTTACTCCGCAGGGAACGAGCAGTACTTC.

In this sample, this clone turned up once. The chain is built from TRBV4-1 and TRBJ2-1, with TRBD1 matching over 11 bases. V was clipped by 3 bases and J by 7 bases; unmatched bases: 8. In germline, CDR1 is MGHRA, CDR2 YSYEKL. The CDR3 is 16 residues long. The CDR3 DNA reads TGCGCCAGCAGCCACCCGACCGGGACAGGGGGTAATGAGCAGTTCTTC. Translated, it gives CASSHPTGTGGNEQFF.

The J gene is TRBJ1-5, the V gene TRBV15, with 8 bases fitting TRBD1. Germline V gives CDR1 LNHNV, CDR2 YYDKDF (reference sequence). J gave up 5 bases and V 0 bases, and 15 bases lay outside the gene matches. The length of the CDR3 is 19 residues. The CDR3 is CATSREMYVTGVQDQPQHF. The CDR3 coding sequence is TGTGCCACCAGCAGAGAAATGTACGTGACAGGGGTCCAGGATCAGCCCCAGCATTTT.

The rearrangement uses TRBV10-2 and TRBJ2-7, with 11 bases lining up with TRBD2. Germline V lookup: CDR1 WSHSY, CDR2 SAAADI. This CDR3 contains 15 residues. With V trimmed by 0 bases and J by 9 bases, 7 bases remained unmatched. CDR3 protein: CASSESSSGGKRQYF. DNA of the CDR3: TGCGCCAGCAGTGAGTCGTCTAGCGGGGGGAAGAGGCAGTACTTC.

The V call is TRBV7-9, the J call TRBJ1-1; 9 bases align to TRBD1. The CDR3 is 17 residues long. The germline CDR1 and CDR2 sequences are SEHNR and FQNEAQ (reference sequence). With V trimmed by 2 bases and J by 1 base, 8 bases remained unmatched. CDR3 region: CASSLRTGARENTEAFF. For the CDR3, the DNA is TGTGCCAGCAGCTTACGGACAGGGGCCAGGGAGAACACTGAAGCTTTCTTT. Using reference TRBV7-9 and TRBJ1-1 for the parts outside the CDR3, the full variable domain is DTGVSQNPRHKITKRGQNVTFRCDPISEHNRLYWYRQTLGQGPEFLTYFQNEAQLEKSRLLSDRFSAERPKGSFSTLEIQRTEQGDSAMYLCASSLRTGARENTEAFFGQGTRLTVV.

This clone is a singleton in its sample. The rearrangement uses TRBV6-5 and TRBJ2-1; TRBD2 matches at 8 bases. CDR1 MNHEY and CDR2 SVGAGI come from the germline V gene. Trimming cost V 0 bases and J 4 bases; bases outside gene matches: 2. This CDR3 contains 15 residues. CDR3 DNA sequence: TGTGCCAGCAGTTACTCCGGGACTAGGTACAATGAGCAGTTCTTC. As protein: CASSYSGTRYNEQFF.

The V gene is TRBV2, the J gene TRBJ1-1; TRBD1 might be the D (5 bases). This CDR3 has 14 residues. The germline CDR1 and CDR2 sequences are SNHLY and FYNNEI. With 7 bases removed from V and 10 bases from J, the gap between germline ends came to 22 bases. CDR3 nucleotides: TGTGCCAGCACCGGGGAGGGGCCTTACGCCTCAGCTTTCTTT. Its translation is CASTGEGPYASAFF.

The rearrangement links TRBV28 to TRBJ2-2, with 7 bases that match TRBD2. CDR1 and CDR2 (germline): MDHEN, SYDVKM. The CDR3 length is 17 residues. The V and J ends lost 7 bases and 5 bases, in that order; junction bases with no gene match: 16. The CDR3 DNA is TGTGCCAGCAAATTAGAGGGAGGGGCAAGGACGACCGGGGAGCTGTTTTTT. This codes for CASKLEGGARTTGELFF.

The CDR3 DNA sequence: TGTGCCAGCACCGGACAGGGGAACTATGGCTACACCTTC. Its protein is CASTGQGNYGYTF. The chain links TRBV27 to TRBJ1-2; 9 positions agree with TRBD1. Germline V CDR1 and CDR2: MNHEY, SMNVEV (reference sequence). J was trimmed by 2 bases and V by 7 bases; bases with no gene match: 2. The CDR3 covers 13 residues.